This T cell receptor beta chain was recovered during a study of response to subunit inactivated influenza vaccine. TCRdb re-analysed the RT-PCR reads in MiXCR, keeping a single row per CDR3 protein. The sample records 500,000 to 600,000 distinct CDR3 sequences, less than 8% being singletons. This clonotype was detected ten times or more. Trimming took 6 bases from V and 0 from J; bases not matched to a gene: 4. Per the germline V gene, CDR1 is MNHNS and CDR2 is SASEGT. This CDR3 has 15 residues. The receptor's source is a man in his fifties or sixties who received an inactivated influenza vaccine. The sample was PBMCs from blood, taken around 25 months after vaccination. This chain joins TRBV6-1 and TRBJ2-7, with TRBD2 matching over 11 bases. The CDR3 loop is CASSPGTSGSYEQYF. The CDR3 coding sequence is TGTGCCAGCAGCCCCGGGACTAGCGGCTCCTACGAGCAGTACTTC.